This TCR beta chain was sequenced during a study of T cells in Graves' hyperthyroidism and ophthalmopathy. Study in general: Specimen type is peripheral blood, collected at initial diagnosis prior to any treatment.

At least ten counts were recorded for this clonotype. The antigen is undetermined. CDR1 and CDR2 (germline): SGHRS, YFSETQ. This CDR3 has 15 amino acids. J gave up 2 bases and V 4 bases, and 8 bases lay outside the gene matches. The study, taken as a whole, reports: Using 13 V-J features, a model discriminated ophthalmopathy from stable hyperthyroidism. Clonotypes that were expanded in thyroid above 0.001 mostly appeared in blood too.

Uncontrolled infections, other autoimmune diseases, pregnancy or lactation led to exclusion of patients. Amplification of TCR beta CDR3 regions used RNA as the template. First-round RT-PCR with HTBI primers amplified the TCR CDR3 region. TCRdb re-called the multiplex PCR reads with MiXCR, one entry per CDR3 protein. The sample consists of about 560,000 distinct CDR3 sequences, over 15% of them appearing once. The sequenced sample consisted of blood. The chain is built from TRBV5-1 and TRBJ1-1, with TRBD1 matching 7 bases. This TCR derives from a woman aged 18-29 years with Graves' hyperthyroidism. The CDR3 DNA sequence: TGCGCCAGCAGCCCTGTGGGGACAGTCAACACTGAAGCTTTCTTT. As protein: CASSPVGTVNTEAFF.